This TCR beta chain was identified during a study of control samples from healthy donors and cancer patients. Clones were sequenced by immunoSEQ multiplex PCR, and TCRdb holds only the in-frame ones, with some missing. The sample records fewer than 200,000 clones, just over 90% being singletons. The CDR3 contains 13 residues. CDR1 is LNHDA, CDR2 SQIVND, per germline (reference sequence). Trimming took 7 bases from V and 4 from J, leaving 13 bases between them. The source of this sequence is a man aged 30-40 years in good health. The specimen was blood. The chain is built from TRBV19 and TRBJ1-2; D uncertain. This chain's CDR3 is CASTLEGFYGYTF. CDR3 coding DNA: TGTGCCAGTACCCTAGAAGGTTTCTATGGCTACACCTTC.